This T cell receptor (beta chain) was captured by sequencing in a study of cytomegalovirus exposure and HLA in healthy donors. As for the study in general: Tens of millions of unique TCRs from HLA-typed donors made up an early data release.

Notes on this clone: Its specificity is unknown.

Unrecorded immune exposures were likely, despite nominal health at sampling. Findings of the study overall: Common viral pathogens (according to a later analysis) appeared linked to several of the most significant clusters.

It was with 60 Vbeta and 13 Jbeta primers that the PCR ran. Using immunoSEQ multiplex PCR, the repertoire was profiled, and TCRdb retains in-frame clones only, with some absent. The sample lists approximately 200,000 clones; roughly 79% were seen once. This CDR3 is 16 amino acids long. V was pared by 2 bases and J by 4 bases, with 9 bases of the junction left unmatched. Germline loops: CDR1 MNHEY, CDR2 SVGAGI. This clonotype originated in a man younger than 35 in good health and CMV-seronegative. V and J are TRBV6-5 and TRBJ1-2; 8 nucleotides agree with TRBD1. Sample: PBMCs. The CDR3 bases are TGTGCCAGCAGTTACAAAGGGACAGGAACTTTCTATGGCTACACCTTC. Translation: CASSYKGTGTFYGYTF.